A single sample gave rise to the 23 T cell receptor beta chains below, sequenced in a study of blood T cells in healthy people across ages. The second PCR ran roughly 6 to 11 cycles with a sample-barcoded 5' primer and J-beta primers. Each CDR3 protein is one row after TCRdb ran MiXCR on the 5' RACE reads. In the table there are more than 900,000 distinct CDR3 sequences, 20% to 25% of which are singletons. These data were likewise used in another study, on T cells of mothers and their children.

The sequenced material came from blood. Receptor source: a girl aged 2-9 years in good health.

The rearrangement uses TRBV6-1 and TRBJ2-1; 7 positions match TRBD2. With 6 bases clipped from V and 4 bases from J, the junction kept 12 bases outside the gene matches. Germline V gene data show CDR1 as MNHNS and CDR2 as SASEGT. The CDR3 is 16 residues long. The CDR3 here is CASRITPGGFYNEQFF. In DNA, the CDR3 is TGTGCCAGCAGGATCACCCCGGGGGGATTTTACAATGAGCAGTTCTTC.

This clonotype was picked up many times. This chain links TRBV6-1 with TRBJ2-7, with no clear D. CDR3 length: 12 amino acids. The V and J ends lost 3 bases and 3 bases respectively, with 6 bases between them. CDR1 MNHNS and CDR2 SASEGT come from the germline V gene. The CDR3 region is CASSEGGYEQYF. The CDR3 region has the DNA TGTGCCAGCAGTGAGGGTGGCTACGAGCAGTACTTC.

The V and J genes are TRBV29-1 and TRBJ2-1, with D possibly called TRBD1 or TRBD2 (6 bases each). V was trimmed by 7 bases and J by 4 bases, leaving 11 bases between them. This CDR3 is 12 amino acids long. Per the germline V gene, CDR1 is SQVTM and CDR2 is ANQGSEA. The chain's CDR3 is CSGTGRYNEQFF. DNA of the CDR3: TGCAGCGGTACAGGGAGGTACAATGAGCAGTTCTTC.

A few counts support this clonotype. The chain recombines TRBV29-1 with TRBJ2-5; D possibly corresponds to TRBD2 (5 bases). The end of the DNA aligns better with TRBJ2-1, so the J call may be wrong. The CDR3 consists of 11 residues. Germline CDR1 SQVTM, CDR2 ANQGSEA. The CDR3 reads CSVRRENEQFF. The CDR3 DNA reads TGCAGCGTCAGAAGGGAGAATGAGCAGTTCTTC.

This clonotype came up a few times. This chain's CDR3 is CASSQLGAGQETQYF. DNA of the CDR3: TGTGCCAGCAGCCAGCTCGGGGCGGGCCAAGAGACCCAGTACTTC. The genes are TRBV7-2 and TRBJ2-5; D tentatively reads TRBD1 or TRBD2 (5 bases each). The CDR3 loop spans 15 amino acids. CDR1 SGHTA and CDR2 FQGNSA come from the germline V gene. V shed 5 bases and J shed 1 base, with 14 bases lying between them.

This clonotype was seen once. The chain is built from TRBV10-3 and TRBJ2-3, with 7 bases fitting TRBD1. The CDR3 has 15 amino acids. Germline V gene lookup returns CDR1 ENHRY and CDR2 SYGVKD. Trimming removed 2 bases from V and 5 bases from J; junction bases left unmatched: 7. The DNA of the CDR3 is TGTGCCATCAGTGAGCCCAGACAGGGACAAGATACGCAGTATTTT. The encoded protein is CAISEPRQGQDTQYF.

This chain links TRBV9 with TRBJ2-3; 11 nucleotides agree with TRBD2. This CDR3 is built from 17 residues. Germline V gene lookup returns CDR1 SGDLS and CDR2 YYNGEE. The V segment lost 0 bases and the J segment 5 bases; nucleotides outside the gene matches: 8. The CDR3 is CASSVEVAGGPGDTQYF. In DNA form, the CDR3 reads TGTGCCAGCAGCGTAGAAGTAGCGGGGGGGCCGGGAGATACGCAGTATTTT.

The chain employs TRBV30 and TRBJ2-1; 9 nucleotides line up with TRBD2. The germline CDR1 and CDR2 sequences are GTSNPN and SVGIG (reference sequence). J was trimmed by 10 bases and V by 4 bases; bases with no gene match: 5. This CDR3 is 12 amino acids long. CDR3 coding DNA: TGTGCCTGGAAGCGGGGGGTTGGCGAGCAGTTCTTC. Its protein product is CAWKRGVGEQFF.

This clonotype was detected a few times. Written as DNA, the CDR3 is TGCAGTGTTCGGGGTAATAGCGGGAAGTCCTACAATGAGCAGTTCTTC. This codes for CSVRGNSGKSYNEQFF. The chain uses TRBV20-1 and TRBJ2-1; TRBD2 matches at 8 bases. This CDR3 comprises 16 residues. Germline CDR1 and CDR2: DFQATT and SNEGSKA (reference sequence). Germline trimming cut 7 bases from V and 1 base from J; bases unmatched to any gene: 12.

This chain joins TRBV12-3 or TRBV12-4 and TRBJ1-1; a weak D match, TRBD1 (5 bases). The CDR3 loop spans 12 amino acids. V lost 6 bases and J 11 bases, leaving 16 bases between the germline ends. Written as DNA, the CDR3 is TGTGCCAGCAGATCGGGGCAGGGATCCGCTTTCTTT. This gives the protein CASRSGQGSAFF.

This clonotype has ten or more counts. The V gene is TRBV7-9, the J gene TRBJ2-1; the D gene is possibly TRBD2 (5 bases). CDR1 is SEHNR, CDR2 FQNEAQ, per germline (reference sequence). This CDR3 spans 14 amino acids. V lost 1 base and J lost 8, with 12 bases in between. The CDR3: CASSLVSGNHEQFF. Here the CDR3 DNA reads TGTGCCAGCAGCTTAGTTTCGGGGAACCATGAGCAGTTCTTC.

This clonotype was found a few times. The chain uses TRBV5-6 and TRBJ2-5; D not certain. Germline V gene data show CDR1 as SGHDT and CDR2 as YYEEEE. This CDR3 has 15 residues. V lost 0 bases to trimming and J lost 2 bases, with 11 bases between them. The CDR3 loop is CASSLVSWDQETQYF. In DNA, the CDR3 is TGTGCCAGCAGCTTGGTGAGCTGGGATCAAGAGACCCAGTACTTC.

The J gene is TRBJ2-1, the V gene TRBV24-1; maybe TRBD1 (5 bases). V was pared by 5 bases and J by 6 bases, with 16 bases between. The CDR3 is made up of 15 amino acids. Per the germline V gene, CDR1 is KGHDR and CDR2 is SFDVKD. CDR3 sequence reads: CATSVGRVDGNEQFF. CDR3 sequence (DNA): TGTGCCACCAGTGTAGGCAGGGTGGACGGCAATGAGCAGTTCTTC.

About this clonotype: Given a much more abundant clone one base away, this may be a read error. This chain connects TRBV7-2 to TRBJ2-3; TRBD2 agrees at 14 bases. Germline V gene lookup returns CDR1 SGHTA and CDR2 FQGNSA. CDR3 length: 18 amino acids. The CDR3 DNA reads TGTGTCAGCAGCTTAGCGGGACTAGCGGGGGCCTACACAGATACGCAGTATTTT. Translation: CVSSLAGLAGAYTDTQYF.

V is TRBV4-2 and J is TRBJ2-5, with 7 bases lining up with TRBD1. Judging by the DNA end, TRBJ2-1 fits better; the J call may be wrong. The CDR3 runs to 16 residues. The V gene's germline CDR1 is LGHNA and CDR2 YNFKEQ. CDR3 loop: CASSQLRQGPYNEQFF. The CDR3 bases are TGTGCCAGCAGCCAATTACGACAGGGCCCCTACAATGAGCAGTTCTTC.

For this clonotype: Its ends do not fully match the called genes, so a read error is possible. The chain joins TRBV5-1 to TRBJ2-5, with D possibly being TRBD1 (7 bases). This CDR3 spans 16 amino acids. CDR1 SGHRS and CDR2 YFSETQ come from the germline V gene. The CDR3 is CANSLVNQGGQETQYF. The CDR3 DNA reads TGCGCCAACAGCTTGGTGAACCAGGGGGGCCAAGAGACCCAGTACTTC.

This chain uses TRBV29-1 with TRBJ1-2, with TRBD1 identical over 9 bases. V lost 6 bases and J lost 8; bases outside the gene matches: 13. CDR1 is SQVTM, CDR2 ANQGSEA, per germline. The CDR3 length is 14 residues. The CDR3 here is CSVADRGNARGYTF. The CDR3 nucleotides are TGCAGCGTGGCTGACAGGGGGAATGCGCGGGGCTACACCTTC. The whole variable domain, remainder taken from reference TRBV29-1 and TRBJ1-2, is SAVISQKPSRDICQRGTSLTIQCQVDSQVTMMFWYRQQPGQSLTLIATANQGSEATYESGFVIDKFPISRPNLTFSTLTVSNMSPEDSSIYLCSVADRGNARGYTFGSGTRLTVV.

The chain is built from TRBV7-2 and TRBJ2-5; possibly TRBD1 for D (6 bases). CDR1 and CDR2 (germline): SGHTA, FQGNSA. Deletions cut 1 base from V and 2 bases from J, with 11 bases between. The CDR3 covers 15 residues. The DNA for the CDR3 is TGTGCCAGCAGCTTAGTTTGGGGGCTACAAGAGACCCAGTACTTC. Protein: CASSLVWGLQETQYF.

This clonotype was seen ten or more times. V is TRBV7-2 and J is TRBJ2-7; D gene uncertain. The germline V gene encodes CDR1 SGHTA and CDR2 FQGNSA. This CDR3 region has 12 residues. Trimming removed 5 bases at V and 2 bases at J, with 7 bases between. Here the CDR3 DNA reads TGTGCCAGCAGCCCCGCCCCCTACGAGCAGTACTTC. This codes for CASSPAPYEQYF. Full variable domain (rest looked up from reference TRBV7-2 and TRBJ2-7): GAGVSQSPSNKVTEKGKDVELRCDPISGHTALYWYRQSLGQGLEFLIYFQGNSAPDKSGLPSDRFSAERTGGSVSTLTIQRTQQEDSAVYLCASSPAPYEQYFGPGTRLTVT.

The V gene is TRBV20-1, the J gene TRBJ2-2; 11 positions match TRBD2. Germline V gene lookup returns CDR1 DFQATT and CDR2 SNEGSKA (reference sequence). The CDR3 contains 16 residues. The V segment lost 0 bases and the J segment 4 bases; nucleotides outside the gene matches: 4. Here the CDR3 reads CSARDSGRAITGELFF. The CDR3 DNA reads TGCAGTGCTAGAGATAGCGGGAGGGCGATCACCGGGGAGCTGTTTTTT.

This clonotype was counted a few times. No conserved phenylalanine or tryptophan ends this CDR3, so it is likely a read error. The chain employs TRBV4-1 and TRBJ2-1; 9 bases map to TRBD2. The ends lost 0 bases at V and 6 bases at J; junction bases unmatched: 15. The CDR3 length is 19 residues. Germline loops: CDR1 MGHRA, CDR2 YSYEKL. Here the CDR3 DNA reads TGCGCCAGCAGCCAAGAGGACCCAGCGGCGGGAGGGCCAATCAATGAGCAGTTCGTC. It yields the protein CASSQEDPAAGGPINEQFV.

The chain joins TRBV15 to TRBJ2-1; D perhaps matches TRBD2 (5 bases). The CDR3 covers 20 residues. Germline-derived CDR1 and CDR2 are LNHNV and YYDKDF (reference sequence). Trimming took 5 bases from V and 8 from J, leaving 34 bases between them. In DNA, the CDR3 is TGTGCCACCAGCTGGGGATTCTACCCGACCCGGGATGGCGAAATCGATGAGCAGTTCTTC. Its protein is CATSWGFYPTRDGEIDEQFF.

This sequence joins TRBV5-5 and TRBJ2-7; 11 positions agree with TRBD2. Per germline, CDR1 SGHKS and CDR2 YYEKEE (reference sequence). V lost 4 bases to trimming and J lost 4 bases; unmatched junction nucleotides: 13. This CDR3 comprises 17 residues. The CDR3 DNA is TGTGCCAGCAGCAACGAATTTAGCGGGAGGGTCGAATACGAGCAGTACTTC. It specifies CASSNEFSGRVEYEQYF.